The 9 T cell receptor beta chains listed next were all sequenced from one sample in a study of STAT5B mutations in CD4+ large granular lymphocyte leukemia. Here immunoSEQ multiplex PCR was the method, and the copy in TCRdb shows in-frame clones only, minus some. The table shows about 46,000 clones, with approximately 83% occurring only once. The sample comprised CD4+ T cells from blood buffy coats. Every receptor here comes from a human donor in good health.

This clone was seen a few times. The CDR3 DNA follows: TGTGCCAGCAGCGTAGCTGGGGGACCCCAAGAGACCCAGTACTTC. It codes for CASSVAGGPQETQYF. This sequence joins TRBV9 and TRBJ2-5; D possibly matches TRBD1 or TRBD2 (5 bases each). Trimming removed 0 bases from V and 1 base from J, with 10 bases in between. CDR1 and CDR2 (germline): SGDLS, YYNGEE. This CDR3 has 15 amino acids.

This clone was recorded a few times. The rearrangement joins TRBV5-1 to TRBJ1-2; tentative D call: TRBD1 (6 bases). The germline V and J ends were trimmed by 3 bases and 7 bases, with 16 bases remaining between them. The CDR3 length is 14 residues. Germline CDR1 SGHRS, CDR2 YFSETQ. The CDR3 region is CASSYGQRGGGYTF. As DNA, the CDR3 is TGCGCCAGCAGCTATGGACAGCGTGGGGGTGGCTACACCTTC.

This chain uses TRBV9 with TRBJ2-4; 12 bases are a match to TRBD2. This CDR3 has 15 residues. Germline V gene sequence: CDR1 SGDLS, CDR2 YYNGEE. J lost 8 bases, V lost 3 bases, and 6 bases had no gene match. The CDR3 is CASSETSGSLDIQYF. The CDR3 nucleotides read TGTGCCAGCAGCGAGACTAGCGGGAGTCTGGACATTCAGTACTTC.

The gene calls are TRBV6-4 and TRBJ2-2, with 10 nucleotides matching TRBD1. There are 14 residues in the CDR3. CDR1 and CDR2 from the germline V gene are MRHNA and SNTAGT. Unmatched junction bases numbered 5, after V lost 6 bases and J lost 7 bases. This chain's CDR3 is CASSPGQGRGELFF. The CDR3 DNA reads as TGTGCCAGCAGCCCGGGACAGGGGCGCGGGGAGCTGTTTTTT.

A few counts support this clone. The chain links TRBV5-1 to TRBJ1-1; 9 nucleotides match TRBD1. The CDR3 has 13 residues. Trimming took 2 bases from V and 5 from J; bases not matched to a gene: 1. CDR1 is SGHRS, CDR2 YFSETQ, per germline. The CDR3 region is CASSLQGATEAFF. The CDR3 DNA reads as TGCGCCAGCAGCTTACAGGGGGCAACTGAAGCTTTCTTT.

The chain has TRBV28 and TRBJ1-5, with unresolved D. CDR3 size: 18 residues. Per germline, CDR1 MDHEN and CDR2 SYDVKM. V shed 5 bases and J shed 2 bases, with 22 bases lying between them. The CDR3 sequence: CASSAVKDNPLGNQPQHF. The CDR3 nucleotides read TGTGCCAGCAGTGCCGTCAAAGACAACCCCCTCGGCAATCAGCCCCAGCATTTT.

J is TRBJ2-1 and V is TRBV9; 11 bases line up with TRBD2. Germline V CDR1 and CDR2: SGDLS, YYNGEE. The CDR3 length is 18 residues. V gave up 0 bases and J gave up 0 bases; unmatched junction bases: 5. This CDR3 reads CASSVGVAGGYSYNEQFF. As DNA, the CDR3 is TGTGCCAGCAGCGTAGGAGTAGCGGGGGGGTACTCCTACAATGAGCAGTTCTTC.

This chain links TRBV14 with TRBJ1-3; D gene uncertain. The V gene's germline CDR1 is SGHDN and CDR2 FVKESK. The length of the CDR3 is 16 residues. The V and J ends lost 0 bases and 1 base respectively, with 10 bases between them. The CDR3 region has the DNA TGTGCCAGCAGCCAAGACAGCTCTTATTCTGGAAACACCATATATTTT. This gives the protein CASSQDSSYSGNTIYF. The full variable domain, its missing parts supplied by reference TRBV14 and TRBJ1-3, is EAGVTQFPSHSVIEKGQTVTLRCDPISGHDNLYWYRRVMGKEIKFLLHFVKESKQDESGMPNNRFLAERTGGTYSTLKVQPAELEDSGVYFCASSQDSSYSGNTIYFGEGSWLTVV.

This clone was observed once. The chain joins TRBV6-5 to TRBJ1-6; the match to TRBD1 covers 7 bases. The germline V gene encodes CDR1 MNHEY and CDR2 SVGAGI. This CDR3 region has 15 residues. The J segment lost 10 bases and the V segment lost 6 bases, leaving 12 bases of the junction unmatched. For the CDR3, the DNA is TGTGCCAGCAGACGAACAGGGGATCGGGGGTCACCCCTCCACTTT. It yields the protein CASRRTGDRGSPLHF.